This T cell receptor (beta chain) was recovered during a study of T-cell reconstitution after alpha-beta-depleted transplantation in children. General observations from the study: Reportedly, only several hundred clones from non-depleted graft cells drove alpha-beta T-cell counts at about two months.

The TCRbeta library incorporated unique molecular identifiers. TCRdb processed the PCR reads anew with MiXCR; each CDR3 protein has one entry. This table holds 32,000 or so distinct CDR3 sequences, around 7% found once. In its sample, this clonotype was seen many times. Its target is unknown. The CDR3 length is 11 residues. In germline, CDR1 is MNHNS, CDR2 SASEGT. V was cut by 8 bases and J by 7 bases, with 10 bases left in between. This TCR was sampled from a child under two years old who had a stem cell transplant for acute myeloid leukemia, so the T cells may come from the graft donor. Sequenced material: peripheral blood, taken 60 days after TCRalphabeta/CD19-depleted stem cell transplant. V usage is TRBV6-1 and J usage is TRBJ2-3; no firm D call. In DNA form, the CDR3 reads TGTGCCAGCGACCACTGGTATACGCAGTATTTT. Its protein product is CASDHWYTQYF.